The source of this TCR beta chain is a study of blood T cell repertoires in COVID-19. Sequencing used immunoSEQ multiplex PCR; TCRdb keeps in-frame clones, though not all of them. The sample consists of about 130,000 clones, roughly 80% of them appearing once. CDR3 size: 14 residues. Germline CDR1 MNHEY, CDR2 SMNVEV (reference sequence). Between the trimmed V and J ends, which lost 2 bases and 8 bases, there was a span of 12 bases. This clone occurred once. The sequenced sample was peripheral blood. The receptor was derived from a man between 60 and 75 years old who had recovered from COVID-19. The chain is built from TRBV27 and TRBJ1-4; D call uncertain. CDR3 region: CASSLNRLTEKLFF. The CDR3 DNA sequence: TGTGCCAGCAGTTTAAACCGCCTCACAGAAAAACTGTTTTTT.